The 15 T cell receptor beta chains listed next were all sequenced from one sample in a study of graft-versus-host responses after intestinal transplantation. This table comes from immunoSEQ multiplex PCR, and its TCRdb copy is limited to in-frame clones, with some not included. The data hold 90,000 to 130,000 clones, with about 92% observed a single time. Which antigens these TCRs recognize remains unknown. Source: unstimulated CD8+ T cells sorted from spleen or lymph node cells, taken before transplant. The receptors originated from a human donor who was the organ donor for an intestinal transplant.

This chain joins TRBV10-3 and TRBJ2-1; no clear D gene. The V end lost 5 bases, the J end lost 9 bases, and 29 bases lay between the germline ends. Germline V gene sequence: CDR1 ENHRY, CDR2 SYGVKD. This CDR3 has 18 residues. CDR3 nucleotides: TGTGCCATCAGTCCTAGTTTCGGTGAGTGGGATCCCCTGGGTGAGCAGTTCTTC. Its translation: CAISPSFGEWDPLGEQFF.

This clone appeared a single time. The rearrangement joins TRBV23-1 to TRBJ2-7, with 15 bases matching TRBD2. TRBV23-1 is an ORF for which the function is uncertain. After removal of 7 bases from V and 0 bases from J, the junction contained 7 bases not matched to a gene. The length of the CDR3 is 17 residues. The CDR3 here is CASNPGLAGGYSYEQYF. In nucleotides, the CDR3 is TGCGCCAGCAACCCAGGACTAGCGGGGGGGTACTCCTACGAGCAGTACTTC.

This rearrangement joins TRBV10-3 to TRBJ2-6; weak D call: TRBD1 (5 bases). V gave up 2 bases and J gave up 0 bases, with 11 bases separating them. Germline CDR1 reads ENHRY; CDR2 reads SYGVKD. This CDR3 is built from 17 residues. CDR3 sequence: CAISEEAGYSGANVLTF. In DNA form, the CDR3 reads TGTGCCATCAGTGAGGAGGCAGGGTACTCTGGGGCCAACGTCCTGACTTTC.

This clone was observed once. V and J are TRBV6-5 and TRBJ1-2; no reliable D call. V was trimmed by 0 bases and J by 5 bases, leaving 16 bases between them. Germline V lookup: CDR1 MNHEY, CDR2 SVGAGI. The CDR3 has 16 residues. The CDR3 DNA reads as TGTGCCAGCAGTTACTCTGGGTGGCTTCGGCTATATGGCTACACCTTC. This translates into CASSYSGWLRLYGYTF.

The V and J genes are TRBV5-1 and TRBJ1-5; D call uncertain. The ends were cut back, 4 bases at V and 3 bases at J, with 8 bases in the middle. Germline V gives CDR1 SGHRS, CDR2 YFSETQ. The CDR3 runs 13 residues. Here the CDR3 reads CASSPGINQPQHF. The CDR3 region has the DNA TGCGCCAGCAGCCCTGGAATCAATCAGCCCCAGCATTTT. The complete variable domain, with remaining parts taken from reference TRBV5-1 and TRBJ1-5, reads KAGVTQTPRYLIKTRGQQVTLSCSPISGHRSVSWYQQTPGQGLQFLFEYFSETQRNKGNFPGRFSGRQFSNSRSEMNVSTLELGDSALYLCASSPGINQPQHFGDGTRLSIL.

The chain carries TRBV27 and TRBJ2-7; TRBD2 aligns across 10 bases. V was clipped by 5 bases and J by 3 bases; unmatched bases: 7. CDR3 length: 15 amino acids. Germline-derived CDR1 and CDR2 are MNHEY and SMNVEV (reference sequence). CDR3 residues: CASSLKAGGGYEQYF. The CDR3 bases are TGTGCCAGCAGTCTCAAAGCGGGAGGGGGCTACGAGCAGTACTTC.

The gene calls are TRBV27 and TRBJ1-3, with TRBD1 identical over 8 bases. Germline loops: CDR1 MNHEY, CDR2 SMNVEV (reference sequence). The CDR3 sequence is 17 residues long. Trimming removed 6 bases from V and 5 bases from J; junction bases left unmatched: 15. This chain's CDR3 is CASRPQGTGGGRNTIYF. The CDR3 coding sequence is TGTGCCAGCAGACCCCAGGGAACAGGGGGAGGGAGAAACACCATATATTTT.

As DNA, the CDR3 is TGTGCCAGCAGTCCAACCACTCTAGCGGGGGCCCGCTGGGGTGAGCAGTTCTTC. This gives the protein CASSPTTLAGARWGEQFF. The chain employs TRBV28 and TRBJ2-1; 10 bases are shared with TRBD2. The ends lost 5 bases at V and 9 bases at J; junction bases unmatched: 19. Germline CDR1 MDHEN, CDR2 SYDVKM. This CDR3 has 18 amino acids.

The J gene is TRBJ1-2, the V gene TRBV10-3; D not resolved. The CDR3 is 18 residues long. From germline, CDR1 is ENHRY and CDR2 SYGVKD. V was clipped by 2 bases and J by 5 bases, with 24 bases between them. CDR3 nucleotides: TGTGCCATCAGTGAGCCTCACCGCCGGCCTCCAACCTTATATGGCTACACCTTC. Translation: CAISEPHRRPPTLYGYTF.

This clone rates as medium-sized. The chain recombines TRBV5-1 with TRBJ2-7; D perhaps matches TRBD1 (6 bases). The CDR3 consists of 13 residues. CDR1 SGHRS and CDR2 YFSETQ come from the germline V gene. The germline V and J ends were trimmed by 4 bases and 6 bases, with 14 bases remaining between them. The CDR3 DNA sequence: TGCGCCAGCAGCGTTACAGGGTATAGCGAGCAGTACTTC. Protein sequence: CASSVTGYSEQYF.

V gene TRBV7-9 combines with J gene TRBJ2-7, with 7 positions matching TRBD2. From germline, CDR1 is SEHNR and CDR2 FQNEAQ (reference sequence). V gave up 4 bases and J gave up 7 bases; unmatched junction bases: 4. The CDR3 loop spans 12 amino acids. The CDR3 spells CASSSGAGEQYF. CDR3 sequence (DNA): TGTGCCAGCAGCTCGGGAGCGGGGGAGCAGTACTTC. Drawing the rest from reference TRBV7-9 and TRBJ2-7, the complete variable domain is DTGVSQNPRHKITKRGQNVTFRCDPISEHNRLYWYRQTLGQGPEFLTYFQNEAQLEKSRLLSDRFSAERPKGSFSTLEIQRTEQGDSAMYLCASSSGAGEQYFGPGTRLTVT.

This clone showed up just a few times. The genes are TRBV6-1 and TRBJ2-1; weak D call: TRBD2 (5 bases). Germline V gives CDR1 MNHNS, CDR2 SASEGT. Trimming cost V 0 bases and J 1 base, with 7 bases left between them. CDR3 length: 15 amino acids. CDR3 nucleotides: TGTGCCAGCAGTGAAGCGCCGGGGTCCTACAATGAGCAGTTCTTC. Amino acid sequence: CASSEAPGSYNEQFF.

The chain employs TRBV27 and TRBJ1-6; a weak D match, TRBD1 (5 bases). There are 16 residues in the CDR3. CDR1 and CDR2 from the germline V gene are MNHEY and SMNVEV (reference sequence). V was clipped by 2 bases and J by 7 bases, with 15 bases between them. Here the CDR3 reads CASSLGYRDGNSPLHF. CDR3 DNA: TGTGCCAGCAGTTTAGGGTACCGGGACGGCAATTCACCCCTCCACTTT.

The chain carries TRBV18 and TRBJ2-1, with D perhaps matching TRBD2 (6 bases). Germline CDR1 reads KGHSH; CDR2 reads LQKENI. This CDR3 comprises 15 residues. Trimming took 8 bases from V and 0 from J, leaving 14 bases between them. The CDR3 nucleotides are TGTGCCAGCGACTCTAGCGACAGCTCCTACAATGAGCAGTTCTTC. It translates to CASDSSDSSYNEQFF.

The rearrangement joins TRBV30 to TRBJ2-3; D is unclear. Per germline, CDR1 GTSNPN and CDR2 SVGIG (reference sequence). With 3 bases removed from V and 4 bases from J, the gap between germline ends came to 14 bases. The CDR3 is 14 amino acids. CDR3 sequence: CAWSSRLAADTQYF. DNA of the CDR3: TGTGCCTGGAGCTCCCGCCTCGCGGCAGATACGCAGTATTTT.